This T cell receptor (beta chain) was obtained from a study of OX40 agonist ivuxolimab in advanced cancers. Study in general: Prior anti-PD-1, anti-PD-L1 or anti-CTLA-4 therapy was allowed; roughly 40% had some.

Sequencing used immunoSEQ multiplex PCR; TCRdb keeps in-frame clones, though not all of them. In the table there are just under 65,000 clones, about 83% of which are singletons. Germline CDR1 and CDR2: MNHEY and SMNVEV (reference sequence). The CDR3 is 13 amino acids. Trimming stripped 6 bases from V and 6 bases from J, with 12 bases between. Sequencing was performed on CD4+ or CD8+ T cells sorted from blood, taken in a trial of the OX40 agonist ivuxolimab. This chain joins TRBV27 and TRBJ1-5; tentatively, D is TRBD1 (6 bases). The source of this sequence is an adult with an advanced solid tumor such as melanoma, head and neck, liver or kidney cancer. In DNA, the CDR3 is TGTGCCAGCAGCTACAGGGTGGGTCAGCCCCAGCATTTT. This encodes CASSYRVGQPQHF.